What follows are 29 T cell receptor beta chains derived from one specimen sequenced in a study of CD8+CD57+ T cells in acquired aplastic anemia. TCR beta VDJ and CDR3 were profiled, and genomic DNA was the template. TCRdb passed the reads through MiXCR, listing each CDR3 protein once. The sample has approximately 180,000 distinct CDR3 sequences; roughly 50% are singletons. Flow cytometry had shown expanded CD8+CD57+ cells in the patients chosen for sequencing. The specimen sequenced was sorted CD4+, CD8+, or CD8+CD57+ T cells (not recorded which) from PBMCs. The receptors shown here come from a human donor with aplastic anemia.

This clonotype was detected ten times or more. This chain links TRBV19 with TRBJ1-5, with 7 bases aligning to TRBD1. CDR1 and CDR2 from the germline V gene are LNHDA and SQIVND (reference sequence). This CDR3 is 14 amino acids long. The J segment lost 3 bases and the V segment lost 4 bases, leaving 3 bases of the junction unmatched. The CDR3 here is CASSRDRVNQPQHF. The CDR3 coding sequence is TGTGCCAGTAGTAGAGACAGGGTCAATCAGCCCCAGCATTTT.

This clonotype was counted ten times or more. The chain joins TRBV20-1 to TRBJ2-6; tentatively, D is TRBD2 (5 bases). V dropped 2 bases and J dropped 0 bases, with 8 bases sitting between them. Looked up from germline, CDR1 is DFQATT and CDR2 is SNEGSKA (reference sequence). The CDR3 is 15 amino acids. Here the CDR3 reads CSARPTSSGANVLTF. CDR3 DNA sequence: TGCAGTGCTAGACCAACTAGCTCTGGGGCCAACGTCCTGACTTTC.

J is TRBJ1-2 and V is TRBV2, with a tentative D call TRBD1 (5 bases). Germline CDR1 SNHLY, CDR2 FYNNEI. The CDR3 has 12 residues. The germline V and J ends were trimmed by 9 bases and 12 bases, with 20 bases remaining between them. Here the CDR3 reads CASLGGTQSDTF. CDR3 nucleotide sequence: TGTGCCAGTCTAGGCGGGACCCAAAGCGACACCTTC.

The sample holds many counts of this clonotype. The chain is built from TRBV9 and TRBJ1-3; no clear D. CDR3 size: 14 residues. Trimming took 0 bases from V and 3 from J, leaving 7 bases between them. The germline V gene has CDR1 SGDLS and CDR2 YYNGEE. This CDR3 reads CASSVGTYGNTIYF. The CDR3 bases are TGTGCCAGCAGCGTAGGGACCTATGGAAACACCATATATTTT.

At least ten counts were recorded for this clonotype. The genes are TRBV5-5 and TRBJ1-1, with a tentative D call TRBD1 (5 bases). The CDR3 length is 14 residues. V was shortened by 2 bases and J by 1 base, with 9 bases between the two germline ends. Germline V CDR1 and CDR2: SGHKS, YYEKEE (reference sequence). In nucleotides, the CDR3 is TGTGCCAGCAGCTTAATGACAGCGAACACTGAAGCTTTCTTT. It codes for CASSLMTANTEAFF.

The chain recombines TRBV25-1 with TRBJ2-1; the match to TRBD1 covers 8 bases. Per the germline V gene, CDR1 is MGHDK and CDR2 is SYGVNS. The junction had 22 bases not matched to a gene; V was cut back by 4 bases and J by 8 bases. The CDR3 covers 19 residues. The CDR3 nucleotides are TGTGCCAGCAGTGCGCCCCCAAGGCTAGCAGGGGGCGATTGGTATGAGCAGTTCTTC. Its translation is CASSAPPRLAGGDWYEQFF. Full variable domain (outside the CDR3, taken from reference TRBV25-1 and TRBJ2-1): EADIYQTPRYLVIGTGKKITLECSQTMGHDKMYWYQQDPGMELHLIHYSYGVNSTEKGDLSSESTVSRIRTEHFPLTLESARPSHTSQYLCASSAPPRLAGGDWYEQFFGPGTRLTVL.

CDR3 region: CASSQDGQGGTEAFF. The CDR3 DNA follows: TGCGCCAGCAGCCAAGATGGACAGGGGGGCACTGAAGCTTTCTTT. The genes are TRBV4-1 and TRBJ1-1; 10 nucleotides match TRBD1. Trimming cost V 0 bases and J 4 bases; bases outside gene matches: 2. Germline V gene lookup returns CDR1 MGHRA and CDR2 YSYEKL. This CDR3 has 15 residues.

This clonotype was observed a few times. The chain couples TRBV10-3 to TRBJ2-7; 12 positions match TRBD1. The CDR3 consists of 15 residues. Germline values: CDR1 ENHRY, CDR2 SYGVKD. Trimming removed 2 bases from V and 7 bases from J; junction bases left unmatched: 6. The CDR3 reads CAISERDRGPGEQYF. The DNA for the CDR3 is TGTGCCATCAGTGAGCGGGACAGGGGGCCGGGAGAGCAGTACTTC.

The chain recombines TRBV6-4 with TRBJ2-2; no definite D call. The CDR3 consists of 14 residues. V lost 2 bases and J 6 bases, leaving 10 bases between the germline ends. Germline V gene data show CDR1 as MRHNA and CDR2 as SNTAGT. The CDR3 is CASSDRLGSGELFF. The CDR3 DNA reads TGTGCCAGCAGTGACAGGTTGGGGTCCGGGGAGCTGTTTTTT.

The J gene is TRBJ2-1, the V gene TRBV29-1; 7 nucleotides match TRBD1. Per the germline V gene, CDR1 is SQVTM and CDR2 is ANQGSEA. CDR3 length equals 15 residues. V was clipped by 8 bases and J by 7 bases; unmatched bases: 17. The CDR3 nucleotides are TGCAGCCACGGGCGGACAGGTGGGTTTGTAAATGAGCAGTTCTTC. Protein product: CSHGRTGGFVNEQFF.

The chain employs TRBV3-1 and TRBJ1-2, with 8 positions matching TRBD1. Germline lookup yields CDR1 LGHDT and CDR2 YNNKEL (reference sequence). CDR3 length: 13 amino acids. Written as DNA, the CDR3 is TGTACCTGCAGCAAGACAGGGGACTATGGCTACACCTTC. This encodes CTCSKTGDYGYTF.

This chain joins TRBV28 and TRBJ1-2; TRBD1 might be the D (6 bases). V lost 5 bases and J 2 bases, leaving 9 bases between the germline ends. Germline V gives CDR1 MDHEN, CDR2 SYDVKM. The CDR3 is 13 residues long. The CDR3 sequence is CASSTGMNYGYTF. The CDR3 nucleotides read TGTGCCAGCAGTACAGGGATGAACTATGGCTACACCTTC.

V gene TRBV5-8 combines with J gene TRBJ1-4; the D gene is possibly TRBD1 (5 bases). Germline CDR1 reads SGHTS; CDR2 reads YDEGEE. Deletions cut 0 bases from V and 10 bases from J, with 13 bases between. The CDR3 length is 14 residues. The CDR3 bases are TGTGCCAGCAGCTTGGGGGGGTGGTCAGGAAAACTGTTTTTT. Amino acid sequence: CASSLGGWSGKLFF.

The chain joins TRBV7-2 to TRBJ1-2; D possibly corresponds to TRBD1 (6 bases). From germline, CDR1 is SGHTA and CDR2 FQGNSA. The V end lost 5 bases, the J end lost 8 bases, and 15 bases lay between the germline ends. This CDR3 is built from 13 residues. The CDR3 loop reads CASSPGQPSGYTF. DNA for the CDR3: TGTGCCAGCAGCCCCGGACAGCCTTCCGGCTACACCTTC. Complete variable domain (other parts from reference TRBV7-2 and TRBJ1-2): GAGVSQSPSNKVTEKGKDVELRCDPISGHTALYWYRQSLGQGLEFLIYFQGNSAPDKSGLPSDRFSAERTGGSVSTLTIQRTQQEDSAVYLCASSPGQPSGYTFGSGTRLTVV.

This clonotype was picked up a small number of times. This chain connects TRBV11-3 to TRBJ2-1, with D possibly being TRBD1 (5 bases). The length of the CDR3 is 12 residues. Deletions cut 6 bases from V and 8 bases from J, with 11 bases between. Germline CDR1 and CDR2: SGHNT and YENEEA. The CDR3 region is CASSPQGDEQFF. CDR3 sequence (DNA): TGTGCCAGCAGTCCGCAGGGCGATGAGCAGTTCTTC.

The chain joins TRBV20-1 to TRBJ1-2, with TRBD1 identical over 9 bases. CDR1 and CDR2 from the germline V gene are DFQATT and SNEGSKA (reference sequence). The V gene end was trimmed by 5 bases and the J gene end by 4 bases; junction bases not matched to a gene: 17. The CDR3 runs 17 residues. The CDR3: CSAPLPGQGWGGYGYTF. In DNA form, the CDR3 reads TGCAGTGCTCCCCTCCCGGGACAGGGCTGGGGTGGCTATGGCTACACCTTC.

This clonotype was counted at least ten times. V is TRBV12-3 or TRBV12-4 and J is TRBJ2-6; no clear D gene. The ends were cut back, 8 bases at V and 1 base at J, with 6 bases in the middle. The CDR3 has 13 residues. This CDR3 reads CASGNSGANVLTF. As DNA, the CDR3 is TGTGCCAGCGGAAATTCTGGGGCCAACGTCCTGACTTTC.

This clonotype was recorded a few times. V usage is TRBV27 and J usage is TRBJ2-7; 9 bases map to TRBD1. Unmatched junction bases numbered 7, after V lost 5 bases and J lost 2 bases. From germline, CDR1 is MNHEY and CDR2 SMNVEV (reference sequence). The CDR3 has 15 residues. The CDR3: CASSPGTGRTYEQYF. As DNA, the CDR3 is TGTGCCAGCAGTCCCGGGACAGGGCGGACCTACGAGCAGTACTTC.

The gene calls are TRBV6-1 and TRBJ1-1; D unresolved. Germline V gene data show CDR1 as MNHNS and CDR2 as SASEGT. This CDR3 spans 13 amino acids. V lost 8 bases, J lost 0 bases, and 10 bases lay in between. The CDR3 region is CASLFDMNTEAFF. The DNA of the CDR3 is TGTGCCAGCCTTTTCGACATGAACACTGAAGCTTTCTTT.

This clonotype was counted many times. Here the CDR3 DNA reads TGCGCCAGCAGCTTGGGACAGATAGTAGGATCACCCCTCCACTTT. As protein: CASSLGQIVGSPLHF. V is TRBV5-1 and J is TRBJ1-6, with D possibly TRBD1 on 5 matching bases. V dropped 0 bases and J dropped 10 bases, with 14 bases sitting between them. Germline-derived CDR1 and CDR2 are SGHRS and YFSETQ. The CDR3 loop spans 15 amino acids.

This clonotype was seen more than once but under ten times. The V call is TRBV4-2, the J call TRBJ2-4; D is perhaps TRBD1 (6 bases). The V end lost 4 bases, the J end lost 0 bases, and 13 bases lay between the germline ends. Germline CDR1 reads LGHNA; CDR2 reads YNFKEQ. This CDR3 contains 16 residues. CDR3 loop: CASSPGQILAKNIQYF. The CDR3 DNA is TGTGCCAGCAGCCCTGGACAGATACTAGCCAAAAACATTCAGTACTTC.

V gene TRBV6-1 combines with J gene TRBJ2-3; 9 nucleotides align to TRBD1. CDR1 is MNHNS, CDR2 SASEGT, per germline. The V segment lost 5 bases and the J segment 3 bases; nucleotides outside the gene matches: 6. The CDR3 loop spans 15 amino acids. The CDR3 DNA is TGTGCCAGCAGTCCCCGGACAGGGGTGACAGATACGCAGTATTTT. Amino acid sequence: CASSPRTGVTDTQYF.

This clonotype was counted a few times. The chain uses TRBV12-5 and TRBJ2-1; 11 nucleotides agree with TRBD1. Trimming removed 0 bases from V and 4 bases from J; junction bases left unmatched: 5. The CDR3 contains 17 residues. Germline V CDR1 and CDR2: LGHNT, FRNRAP. The CDR3 loop is CASGLVGGQGVYNEQFF. In DNA, the CDR3 is TGTGCTAGTGGTTTGGTAGGGGGACAGGGGGTTTACAATGAGCAGTTCTTC.

The chain recombines TRBV10-1 with TRBJ1-6, with D unresolved. The CDR3 spans 12 residues. With 8 bases removed from V and 9 bases from J, the gap between germline ends came to 11 bases. The germline V gene encodes CDR1 WNHNN and CDR2 SYGVQD (reference sequence). The CDR3 nucleotides are TGCGCCAGCCGGACGTTCGGTTCACCCCTCCACTTT. Translated, it gives CASRTFGSPLHF.

Many counts were recorded for this clonotype. V usage is TRBV19 and J usage is TRBJ1-3; D is unclear. CDR3 length equals 13 residues. Germline V gene lookup returns CDR1 LNHDA and CDR2 SQIVND (reference sequence). V lost 8 bases and J 2 bases, leaving 10 bases between the germline ends. CDR3 region: CASQNSAGNTIYF. The CDR3 bases are TGTGCCAGTCAGAACTCAGCTGGAAACACCATATATTTT.

The DNA for the CDR3 is TGTGCCAGCAGTTGGACCGGGACAATGGAGACCCAGTACTTC. Its translation: CASSWTGTMETQYF. The chain carries TRBV6-5 and TRBJ2-5; TRBD1 is a possible D gene (6 bases). The CDR3 is 14 amino acids. Germline V CDR1 and CDR2: MNHEY, SVGAGI. V lost 4 bases, J lost 5 bases, and 14 bases lay in between.

Concerning this clonotype: One junction end does not reproduce the germline sequence, and a read error may be involved. The V call is TRBV3-1, the J call TRBJ1-4; D gene uncertain. Germline V gene sequence: CDR1 LGHDT, CDR2 YNNKEL (reference sequence). The CDR3 runs 13 residues. DNA of the CDR3: TGTGCCGGCAGCCCCCAGATGCAAGAAAAACTGTTTTTT. This sequence encodes CAGSPQMQEKLFF.

There are many counts of this clonotype. This chain connects TRBV9 to TRBJ2-7; D is ambiguous. V lost 0 bases and J 1 base, leaving 8 bases between the germline ends. CDR3 size: 14 residues. Germline V gene data show CDR1 as SGDLS and CDR2 as YYNGEE. CDR3 amino acids: CASSVGRQSYEQYF. Here the CDR3 DNA reads TGTGCCAGCAGCGTAGGTAGGCAGTCCTACGAGCAGTACTTC. Full variable domain (outside the CDR3, taken from reference TRBV9 and TRBJ2-7): DSGVTQTPKHLITATGQRVTLRCSPRSGDLSVYWYQQSLDQGLQFLIQYYNGEERAKGNILERFSAQQFPDLHSELNLSSLELGDSALYFCASSVGRQSYEQYFGPGTRLTVT.

This clonotype was picked up many times. The DNA for the CDR3 is TGTGCCAGCAAAGTAGCTAGCGGGAGTAGCTACGAGCAGTACTTC. This gives the protein CASKVASGSSYEQYF. The chain is built from TRBV2 and TRBJ2-7; 10 nucleotides align to TRBD2. The CDR3 is 15 residues long. Trimming removed 7 bases from V and 3 bases from J; junction bases left unmatched: 9. CDR1 SNHLY and CDR2 FYNNEI come from the germline V gene.